The 5 T cell receptor beta chains presented below share a single source sample, sequenced in a study of T cells in Graves' hyperthyroidism and ophthalmopathy. TCR beta CDR3 regions were amplified from RNA transcripts. The study used the HTBI primer set for a first-round RT-PCR of the TCR CDR3. TCRdb passed the multiplex PCR reads through MiXCR, listing each CDR3 protein once. The sample carries 660,000 or so distinct CDR3 sequences, nearly 45% recorded once. Specimen: peripheral blood or thyroid tissue (not recorded which). Source of these receptors: an adult man with Graves' disease, either hyperthyroidism or ophthalmopathy (not recorded which).

The V gene is TRBV7-9, the J gene TRBJ1-3, with 8 bases fitting TRBD1. CDR1 and CDR2 from the germline V gene are SEHNR and FQNEAQ (reference sequence). Trimming at V came to 4 bases and at J to 9 bases, leaving 11 bases not matched to a gene. The CDR3 loop spans 15 amino acids. This chain's CDR3 is CASSSWTGPQSTIYF. CDR3 DNA sequence: TGTGCCAGCAGCTCCTGGACAGGGCCCCAAAGCACCATATATTTT.

The table lists this clonotype with many counts. The DNA of the CDR3 is TGTGCCAGCAGTGATAAGGGGAGTCAGCCCCAGCATTTT. Protein: CASSDKGSQPQHF. The genes are TRBV2 and TRBJ1-5, with D maybe TRBD1 (5 bases). Germline CDR1 and CDR2: SNHLY and FYNNEI. The CDR3 consists of 13 residues. Trimming left V 3 bases short and J 6 bases short, with 9 bases between.

This clonotype showed up just a few times. This chain joins TRBV2 and TRBJ1-3; the D is unclear. Trimming took off 5 bases at V and 2 bases at J, with 16 bases between the two ends. CDR3 length: 16 amino acids. The germline CDR1 and CDR2 sequences are SNHLY and FYNNEI. CDR3: CASSPGAGSAGNTIYF. For the CDR3, the DNA is TGTGCCAGCAGTCCCGGAGCAGGTAGCGCTGGAAACACCATATATTTT.

This sequence joins TRBV2 and TRBJ1-4, with D perhaps matching TRBD1 (6 bases). The germline gives CDR1 SNHLY, CDR2 FYNNEI. The V gene lost 2 bases and the J gene lost 8 bases, with 12 bases spanning the gap. CDR3 length: 14 amino acids. The CDR3 is CASSEYRENEKLFF. As DNA, the CDR3 is TGTGCCAGCAGTGAATACAGGGAGAACGAAAAACTGTTTTTT.

About this clonotype itself: Relative to the germline gene, one junction end is altered; a read error may explain this. The V call is TRBV29-1, the J call TRBJ2-5, with 11 bases matching TRBD2. From germline, CDR1 is SQVTM and CDR2 ANQGSEA. This CDR3 has 12 amino acids. The CDR3 reads CSVEPLAGGMFF. Written as DNA, the CDR3 is TGCAGCGTTGAGCCCTTAGCGGGAGGGATGTTCTTC.